A single sample is the source of the 10 T cell receptor beta chains below, sequenced in a study of human T cells and chemical hapten exposure. Time point given: patch test 1, 2 weeks after DPC sensitization. Regarding treatment: therapeutic diphenylcyclopropenone sensitization with weekly scalp DPC. TCRdb re-called the RACE reads with MiXCR, one entry per CDR3 protein. The sample has about 360,000 distinct CDR3 sequences, around 5% seen once. The starting material was whole blood, obtained in connection with sensitization to the hapten diphenylcyclopropenone (DPC). The source of these receptors is a woman aged 45-60 years with alopecia areata. Some clones in this sample may be carry-over from other donors' samples.

This clonotype has ten or more counts. The gene calls are TRBV7-9 and TRBJ2-1, with TRBD2 matching 10 bases. V shed 2 bases, J shed 3 bases, and the junction held 1 base outside the gene matches. This CDR3 is built from 15 residues. Germline V gene lookup returns CDR1 SEHNR and CDR2 FQNEAQ (reference sequence). The CDR3 loop is CASSLRLAGYNEQFF. The CDR3 DNA is TGTGCCAGCAGCTTAAGACTAGCGGGCTACAATGAGCAGTTCTTC. Supplemented by reference TRBV7-9 and TRBJ2-1, the full variable domain reads DTGVSQNPRHKITKRGQNVTFRCDPISEHNRLYWYRQTLGQGPEFLTYFQNEAQLEKSRLLSDRFSAERPKGSFSTLEIQRTEQGDSAMYLCASSLRLAGYNEQFFGPGTRLTVL.

Many counts were recorded for this clonotype. This chain connects TRBV7-7 to TRBJ2-3; 13 nucleotides align to TRBD2. Germline V lookup: CDR1 SSHAT, CDR2 FNYEAQ (reference sequence). CDR3 length equals 16 residues. J lost 2 bases, V lost 5 bases, and 4 bases had no gene match. CDR3 sequence: CASSAGLAGTTDTQYF. CDR3 sequence (DNA): TGTGCCAGCAGCGCGGGACTAGCGGGGACCACAGATACGCAGTATTTT.

The chain combines TRBV7-9 with TRBJ2-7; D is unresolved. This CDR3 spans 13 amino acids. The V end was cut by 1 base, the J end by 4 bases, with 8 bases between. Germline CDR1 is SEHNR and CDR2 is FQNEAQ (reference sequence). The CDR3 coding sequence is TGTGCCAGCAGCTTAGGGGCAGAATACGAGCAGTACTTC. It codes for CASSLGAEYEQYF.

To note about this clonotype: A single base separates this from a much larger clone, so it may be a read error. The chain uses TRBV5-1 and TRBJ2-3; TRBD2 matches at 11 bases. The CDR3 runs 16 residues. The germline CDR1 and CDR2 sequences are SGHRS and YFSETQ. In DNA, the CDR3 is TGCGCCAGCAGCTTGAACCTAGCGGGAGGCACAGATACGCAGTGTTTT. Protein sequence: CASSLNLAGGTDTQCF.

This clonotype was recorded a few times. The CDR3 region has the DNA TGTGCCAGCACCCACGGGGCCGGGGAGCTGTTTTTT. Residues: CASTHGAGELFF. The chain is built from TRBV6-5 and TRBJ2-2, with D maybe TRBD2 (5 bases). The V end lost 7 bases, the J end lost 6 bases, and 9 bases lay between the germline ends. The length of the CDR3 is 12 residues. CDR1 is MNHEY and CDR2 is SVGAGI in the germline V gene.

Many counts were recorded for this clonotype. The rearrangement joins TRBV27 to TRBJ2-3; TRBD1 agrees at 9 bases. Germline CDR1 is MNHEY and CDR2 is SMNVEV (reference sequence). The CDR3 has 15 residues. After removal of 5 bases from V and 2 bases from J, the junction contained 5 bases not matched to a gene. CDR3 nucleotides: TGTGCCAGCAGTGTTACAGGGGGCTCCACAGATACGCAGTATTTT. Protein sequence: CASSVTGGSTDTQYF.

This clonotype was picked up a small number of times. This chain's CDR3 is CASSWMTGSGETQYF. Written as DNA, the CDR3 is TGTGCCAGCAGCTGGATGACAGGGTCGGGAGAGACCCAGTACTTC. The gene calls are TRBV7-2 and TRBJ2-5, with 7 bases that match TRBD1. The CDR3 spans 15 residues. V lost 4 bases and J lost 4; bases outside the gene matches: 9. Germline CDR1 is SGHTA and CDR2 is FQGNSA.

This clonotype was observed a few times. The CDR3 loop is CASSLDIGTSGRLGTDTQYF. The CDR3 nucleotides are TGTGCCAGCAGTCTCGACATCGGGACTAGCGGGAGGCTAGGCACAGATACGCAGTATTTT. The rearrangement joins TRBV28 to TRBJ2-3; 15 bases map to TRBD2. CDR1 and CDR2 (germline): MDHEN, SYDVKM. V was clipped by 5 bases and J by 1 base; unmatched bases: 13. The CDR3 extends over 20 amino acids. Full variable domain (remainder filled in from reference TRBV28 and TRBJ2-3): DVKVTQSSRYLVKRTGEKVFLECVQDMDHENMFWYRQDPGLGLRLIYFSYDVKMKEKGDIPEGYSVSREKKERFSLILESASTNQTSMYLCASSLDIGTSGRLGTDTQYFGPGTRLTVL.

This clonotype has more than one count but fewer than ten. The chain combines TRBV21-1 with TRBJ1-2; the listed D gene, TRBD1, was not tested against the DNA. TRBV21-1 is annotated as a pseudogene. The CDR3 is 18 amino acids. The CDR3 protein is CASSKEPRDSRVSYGYTF. The CDR3 DNA reads TGTGCCAGCAGCAAAGAGCCCCGGGACAGTAGAGTTAGCTATGGCTACACCTTC.

This clonotype showed up many times. J is TRBJ1-6 and V is TRBV20-1; 8 positions agree with TRBD1. Germline V gene lookup returns CDR1 DFQATT and CDR2 SNEGSKA (reference sequence). The CDR3 loop spans 14 amino acids. The CDR3 DNA is TGCAGCGCCGTCCGAGGACAGGGCGGCTCACCCCTCCACTTT. Its translation: CSAVRGQGGSPLHF.